The rows below give T cell receptor beta chains drawn from one sample of a study of T cell responses to AZD1222 COVID-19 vaccine. TCRdb's copy holds only in-frame clones and misses some; the assay was immunoSEQ multiplex PCR. This table has 130,000 to 150,000 clones, about 90% appearing once. The source was peripheral blood, collected on day 0 of AZD1222 vaccination. The receptors derive from an adult in good health. Each CDR3 is given with its conserved first and last residue. The D gene is left open where the match is weak. Some rows have no size entry. The others give once, few or many, or a class for an expanded clone.

d_call | j_call | clone_size | v_call | cdr3_nt | cdr3_aa
TRBD2 | TRBJ2-1 | . | TRBV9 | TGTGCCAGCAGCGCATTGACTAGCGGTTCCTACAATGAGCAGTTCTTC | CASSALTSGSYNEQFF
TRBD2 | TRBJ2-7 | . | TRBV6-6 | TGTGCCAGCAGACGCTACACTAGCGGGAGTCCCCTCGAGCAGTACTTC | CASRRYTSGSPLEQYF
. | TRBJ2-4 | . | TRBV4-3 | TGCGCCAGCAGCCAAGAGATAGAAATAGCCAAAAACATTCAGTACTTC | CASSQEIEIAKNIQYF
TRBD2 | TRBJ2-4 | . | TRBV4-2 | TGTGCCAGCAGCCCCCCCGGGGTAGCGGGAGGAACAGCCAAAAACATTCAGTACTTC | CASSPPGVAGGTAKNIQYF
. | TRBJ1-4 | . | TRBV4-3 | TGCGCCAGCAGCCAAGACCCGAGGGGGAGTGAAAAACTGTTTTTT | CASSQDPRGSEKLFF
. | TRBJ1-2 | . | TRBV10-3 | TGTGCCATCAGTGAATCCCCAGGGTCAAATAACTATGGCTACACCTTC | CAISESPGSNNYGYTF
TRBD2 | TRBJ2-1 | . | TRBV27 | TGTGCCAGCAGTTTATCGGAGGCTAGCGGGGTGGGTAAGCAGTTCTTC | CASSLSEASGVGKQFF
TRBD1 | TRBJ1-4 | once | TRBV5-4 | TGTGCCAGCAGCCAAGCTCAGGGGGCTAATGAAAAACTGTTTTTT | CASSQAQGANEKLFF
TRBD1 | TRBJ1-1 | . | TRBV12-5 | TGTGCTAGTGGTGTGACAGGGGTTGTGGCTGAAGCTTTCTTT | CASGVTGVVAEAFF
. | TRBJ1-1 | . | TRBV7-2 | TGTGCCAGCAGCCTGGACAGCACTGAAGCTTTCTTT | CASSLDSTEAFF
. | TRBJ1-1 | . | TRBV7-9 | TGTGCCAGCGATATAGGGTGGGGGAACACTGAAGCTTTCTTT | CASDIGWGNTEAFF
. | TRBJ1-1 | . | TRBV5-5 | TGTGCCAGCACTCCAATTGGATCCCCTGAAGCTTTCTTT | CASTPIGSPEAFF
. | TRBJ1-5 | . | TRBV6-2/TRBV6-3 | TGTGCCAGCAGTTCAGGGTACGGTGGTCAGCCCCAGCATTTT | CASSSGYGGQPQHF
. | TRBJ2-5 | few | TRBV4-1 | TGCGCCAGCAGCCAAGAACTTTCACAAGCGGAGACCCAGTACTTC | CASSQELSQAETQYF
TRBD1 | TRBJ2-7 | . | TRBV28 | TGTGCCAGCAGTCCATCCGGGACAGGATTTCGCTACGAGCAGTACTTC | CASSPSGTGFRYEQYF
TRBD1 | TRBJ2-1 | . | TRBV18 | TGTGCCAGCTCTCCGACAGGGTCCTCCTCCTACAATGAGCAGTTCTTC | CASSPTGSSSYNEQFF